Below, 5 T cell receptor beta chains from the same sample are listed, as sequenced in a study of blood T cells in healthy people across ages. A J-beta primer mix and a sample-barcoded 5' primer were used in a second PCR of roughly 6 to 11 cycles. MiXCR was run by TCRdb on the 5' RACE reads, yielding one entry per CDR3 protein. The table includes hundreds of thousands of distinct CDR3 sequences, less than 40% detected once. Sequences were obtained from blood. Receptors were obtained from a woman of 80 years or more in good health.

This clonotype occurred many times. The chain has TRBV5-1 and TRBJ2-4; no definite D call. The CDR3 has 14 residues. V lost 0 bases to trimming and J lost 2 bases, with 6 bases between them. Germline values: CDR1 SGHRS, CDR2 YFSETQ. The CDR3 here is CASSLGGPKNIQYF. The DNA for the CDR3 is TGCGCCAGCAGCTTGGGGGGTCCCAAAAACATTCAGTACTTC. Full variable domain (outside the CDR3, taken from reference TRBV5-1 and TRBJ2-4): KAGVTQTPRYLIKTRGQQVTLSCSPISGHRSVSWYQQTPGQGLQFLFEYFSETQRNKGNFPGRFSGRQFSNSRSEMNVSTLELGDSALYLCASSLGGPKNIQYFGAGTRLSVL.

In its sample, this clonotype was seen many times. The chain uses TRBV20-1 and TRBJ2-7; the D gene is possibly TRBD1 (5 bases). The CDR3 covers 13 residues. Per the germline V gene, CDR1 is DFQATT and CDR2 is SNEGSKA (reference sequence). This CDR3 is CSQVAQGSNEQYF. DNA of the CDR3: TGCAGCCAGGTTGCTCAGGGTTCTAACGAGCAGTACTTC.

On this clonotype: With a much larger clone just one base away, this may be a read error. The chain is built from TRBV20-1 and TRBJ1-5; D remains ambiguous. Trimming left V 3 bases short and J 2 bases short, with 11 bases between. The CDR3 loop spans 14 amino acids. Germline assignment: CDR1 DFQATT and CDR2 SNEGSKA (reference sequence). The CDR3 DNA follows: TGCAGTGCTAGCCGACGGGGTGGCAATCAGCCCCAGCATTTT. Amino acid sequence: CSASRRGGNQPQHF.

This clonotype was counted between two and nine times. The chain links TRBV3-1 to TRBJ1-2; D not resolved. CDR1 LGHDT and CDR2 YNNKEL come from the germline V gene (reference sequence). CDR3 length: 16 amino acids. Trimming removed 0 bases from V and 2 bases from J, with 13 bases in between. This CDR3 reads CASSQELIGGNYGYTF. CDR3 sequence (DNA): TGTGCCAGCAGCCAAGAATTGATTGGCGGGAACTATGGCTACACCTTC.

This clonotype was recorded many times. The CDR3 DNA sequence: TGTGCCAGCAGTTACTCGAGGCAGGGGGAAGCTTTCTTT. The encoded protein is CASSYSRQGEAFF. The chain employs TRBV6-2 or TRBV6-3 and TRBJ1-1; a possible D gene is TRBD1 (6 bases). Germline V CDR1 and CDR2: MNHEY, SVGEGT. V was clipped by 0 bases and J by 8 bases, with 10 bases between them. The CDR3 runs 13 residues.